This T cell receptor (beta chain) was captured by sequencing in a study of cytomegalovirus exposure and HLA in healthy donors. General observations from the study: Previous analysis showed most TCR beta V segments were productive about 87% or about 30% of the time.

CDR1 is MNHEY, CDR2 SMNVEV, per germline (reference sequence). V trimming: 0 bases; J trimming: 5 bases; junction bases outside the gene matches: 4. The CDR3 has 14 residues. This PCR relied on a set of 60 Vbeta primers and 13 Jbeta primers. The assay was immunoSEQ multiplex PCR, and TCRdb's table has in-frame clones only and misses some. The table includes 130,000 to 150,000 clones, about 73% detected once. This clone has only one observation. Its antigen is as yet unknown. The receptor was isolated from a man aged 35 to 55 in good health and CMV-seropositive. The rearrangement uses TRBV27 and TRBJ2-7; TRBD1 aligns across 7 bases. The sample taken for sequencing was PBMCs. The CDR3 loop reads CASSLSLQGHEQYF. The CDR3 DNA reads TGTGCCAGCAGTTTATCTTTACAGGGGCACGAGCAGTACTTC.